The present T cell receptor beta chain was sequenced within a study of cytomegalovirus exposure and HLA in healthy donors (dated 2017 in TCRdb). Notes on the research overall: An earlier analysis of roughly 500 of the donors reported 250 to 300 Gb of sequence data and 117 million unique TCR beta sequences from about 200 million T cells. An early release covering more than 500 HLA-typed donors comprised approximately 300 gigabases of sequencing data and around 85 million unique TCR sequences. Of the approximately 400 genotyped donors, roughly 80% fell in the genetic ancestry cluster associated with self-reported Caucasian donors. The study aimed to test whether cataloging public T cell receptors could reveal signatures of past pathogen exposure. The study profiled the T cell repertoires of about 640 subjects by immunosequencing and related them to cytomegalovirus serostatus. Besides the first cohort of approximately 670 subjects, a separate validation cohort made up of over 100 different subjects was used. To predict cytomegalovirus infection status, the study combined high-throughput TCR immunosequencing, statistical association of individual TCRs with disease status, and machine learning. In a later analysis, previously published TCR beta repertoires from 550 to 700 donors were re-analyzed and high-resolution HLA genotyping was added so that TCR occurrence patterns could be studied. Rather than using new phenotypic data, the later analysis identified candidate immune exposures from TCR beta sequences and from how often those sequences occurred across donors. An earlier analysis of approximately 500 of the donors applied high-throughput TCR beta sequencing to assess whether each TCR beta V gene segment acted as functional or pseudogenic. Donor age, sex, ethnicity and CMV serostatus were collected together with the repertoire data. Genome-wide SNP genotypes for about three fifths of the roughly 670 donors were used in a later genetic analysis, which treated that subset as a discovery cohort. Every repertoire in the discovery cohort had been generated on one and the same sequencing platform. Both class I and class II loci were covered by HLA typing, at four-digit resolution. The number of typed donors differed by locus: 629-630 for A, B, C, DRB1 and DQB1; approximately 520 for DQA1; approximately 610 for DPA1; and roughly 490 for DPB1. Several DR-DQ haplotypes were treated as single units for association and clustering because of strong linkage in the cohort. Across some 400 genotyped donors of the cohort, an average of 235,054 unique TCR beta nucleotide sequences per donor were sequenced, and roughly 20% of those sequences were non-productive.

Points the paper makes about the study in general: The earlier analysis of approximately 590 of the donors excluded 15 to 20 rarely observed V segments, including chromosome 9 orphons, because counts were too low. Several of the top co-occurrence clusters appeared to be linked to parvovirus B19, influenza, CMV and Epstein-Barr virus, according to a later analysis. Three of the identified cytomegalovirus-associated TCR beta chains were confirmed in vitro to be specific for cytomegalovirus antigens. A cluster of highly shared sequence variants was judged likely to be a technical artifact of the sequencing pipeline. Broadly in line with IMGT annotations, most TCR beta V segments showed up in productive rearrangements about 87% or about 30% of the time in an earlier analysis of several hundred of the donors. Compared with equally common non-associated chains, HLA-associated TCR beta chains in a later analysis were more clonally expanded and had lower generation probabilities. HLA typing was unavailable for some donors at each locus, so association tests used only the typed subset. The presence/absence analyses assumed that sequencing depth was roughly uniform across donors, and that assumption may not be true. In a later analysis, most CMV-associated TCR beta chains were found to appear HLA-restricted, with HLA associations seemingly driven largely by CMV exposure. In a later genetic analysis, a missense DCLRE1C variant was associated with V-gene and J-gene trimming of TCR beta chains, and the association was replicated in an independent cohort. In the study, about 150 TCR beta chains were listed as associated with cytomegalovirus. The classifier was reported to diagnose cytomegalovirus status with high specificity and sensitivity in both the original and validation cohorts. The authors suggested that the approach could potentially be generalized to other disease states and immunological phenotypes. In this cohort, only TCR beta chains were sequenced, and detectable features were limited by the absence of alpha or paired-chain data. A later analysis found that TCR association rates varied across HLA loci, with DRB1 alleles showing the most associated TCRs and HLA-C alleles the fewest. A further reported finding was that TCR beta sequences accurately predicted the HLA-A and HLA-B alleles for most subjects in the first cohort. Linkage disequilibrium might explain the correlated functional status among segregating V segments, but an unknown experimental factor could not be ruled out. When HLA alleles, especially DR and DQ, strongly co-occurred, attributing TCR associations to individual alleles was difficult. For the cohort, immune exposure information was limited to CMV serostatus. A later genetic analysis reported fewer N-insertions in productive TCRs among donors in an Asian-associated ancestry cluster than the roughly 700-donor mean. A later analysis associated 15,000 to 20,000 TCR beta sequences with specific HLA alleles at a false discovery rate of 0.05. While some public TCRs were present in many individuals, most TCR sequences turned up only very rarely across donors.

As regards this clone: Its antigen target is currently unknown. No base-level quality is on record; no much larger clone is a single base apart.

The cohort consisted of more than 650 healthy bone marrow donors. All cohort members were sampled while nominally healthy, although unrecorded immune exposures were likely present. The donor tested CMV seronegative and was one of the 352 seronegative cohort members. A peripheral blood sample was provided by each donor, and peripheral blood mononuclear cells were used for TCR beta sequencing. The Qiagen DNeasy Blood Extraction Kit was used to extract genomic DNA from the blood cell samples. The library relied on the immunoSEQ multiplex PCR assay. For the multiplex PCR, a mixture combining 60 forward primers for TCR Vbeta segments and 13 reverse primers for TCR Jbeta segments was used. The CDR3 region of rearranged TCR beta genes was amplified from genomic DNA with a multiplex PCR assay. The Illumina HiSeq System was used to sequence the amplified TCR beta libraries as 87-base-pair reads. In the source study's methods: A later analysis counted approximately 76 million unique TCR beta chains across the roughly 700 repertoires, and around 9.9 million of these chains were shared by at least two donors. A nearest-neighbor algorithm error-corrected the raw reads and collapsed the reads into unique sequences, merging closely related sequences to remove PCR and sequencing errors. To assign V, D and J gene segments, CDR3 sequences were aligned to IMGT reference sequences. For a sequence to be retained, at least a six-nucleotide match to both a V gene segment and a J gene segment was required. A rearrangement counted as productive if the CDR3 had no stop codons and remained in frame with V and J, and every other rearrangement counted as non-productive. Following IMGT convention, CDR3 was defined as the stretch from the second conserved V-encoded cysteine to the conserved J-encoded phenylalanine. The earlier analysis of about 500 of the donors excluded sequences that lacked an unambiguous match to a single V gene segment. In an earlier analysis of some 590 of the donors, a V segment was called functional when productive rearrangements were above 56.7%, and segregating when the standard deviation between donors exceeded 5%. A statistical classification framework was built for diagnosing cytomegalovirus status from the catalog of TCR beta chain sequences. V and J gene assignment, in a later analysis, came from comparing TCR nucleotide sequences with IMGT/GENE-DB human TR gene sequences. A later analysis assigned CDR3 sequences and most-parsimonious VDJ recombination scenarios with the TCRdist pipeline. A later analysis defined each TCR beta chain by its CDR3 amino acid sequence plus V-gene family, and excluded reads lacking a unique V-gene family. A later analysis removed roughly 590 highly shared, low-generation-probability nucleotide sequences to deal with suspected cross-contamination and a sequencing artifact. A later analysis calculated a clonal expansion index for each public chain from normalized within-repertoire ranks of inferred template counts. In a later analysis, generation probabilities were computed with a VDJ recombination model fitted to out-of-frame rearrangements, and the resulting probabilities were checked against IGoR. A later analysis scored TCR-TCR, TCR-HLA and TCR-CMV co-occurrence with hypergeometric tests, applying a repertoire-size bias correction to TCR pairs. To estimate false discovery rates, a later analysis permuted the HLA or CMV assignments 20 times. A later analysis grouped co-occurring TCRs with DBSCAN, adding TCRdist sequence similarity when clustering within HLA-allele-positive subsets. Repertoires with fewer than 30,000 or more than 120,000 public chains were left out of co-occurrence clustering, as were four to six repertoires with anomalous nucleotide sharing. TCRdb provides this immuneACCESS table in a form limited to in-frame rearrangements. Some clones are lacking; in checked studies, under half of them reflect an unresolved V gene, and why the rest are absent is not known. That table supplies the V and J calls and clone size; D and trimming were determined from the DNA. The sample includes some 180,000 clones, with about 79% observed a single time. The ten largest clones capture about 1.6% of the sample.

The TCR comes from a man aged 18 to 29 in good health and CMV-seronegative. Sequencing input: PBMCs.

This receptor has the CDR3 CASSLAAGSTDTQYF. The DNA sequence is TGTGCCAGCAGCTTAGCGGCAGGGAGCACAGATACGCAGTATTTT. The rearranged chain carries TRBV7-9 and TRBJ2-3, and possibly TRBD1, on 5 matching bases. Looking up the germline V gene (reference sequence) yields CDR1 SEHNR and CDR2 FQNEAQ. The cysteine opens and the phenylalanine closes a CDR3 of 15 amino acids. The entry retains the CDR3 DNA only, 45 bases that are in frame from base 1. Trimming costs V 0 bases and J 0 bases, and their ends lie 7 bases apart.